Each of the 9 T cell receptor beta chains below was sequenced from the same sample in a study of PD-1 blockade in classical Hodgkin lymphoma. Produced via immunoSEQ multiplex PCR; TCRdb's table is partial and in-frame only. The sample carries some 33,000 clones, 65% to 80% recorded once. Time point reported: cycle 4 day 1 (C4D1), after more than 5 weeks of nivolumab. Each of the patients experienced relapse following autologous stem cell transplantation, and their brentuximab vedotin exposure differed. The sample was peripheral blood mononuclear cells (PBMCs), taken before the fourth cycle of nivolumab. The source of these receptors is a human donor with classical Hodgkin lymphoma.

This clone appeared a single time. CDR3 sequence (DNA): TGTGCCAGCAGCGTAGGCCTTACCTACGAGCAGTACTTC. This codes for CASSVGLTYEQYF. The chain employs TRBV9 and TRBJ2-5; D gene unclear. Matching the DNA end better, TRBJ2-7 makes the J call doubtful. The CDR3 extends over 13 amino acids. The germline V gene has CDR1 SGDLS and CDR2 YYNGEE.

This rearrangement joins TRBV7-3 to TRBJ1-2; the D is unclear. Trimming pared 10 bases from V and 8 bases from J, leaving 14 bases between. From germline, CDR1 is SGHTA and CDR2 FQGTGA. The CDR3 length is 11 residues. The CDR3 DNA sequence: TGTGCCACCGGATTCGGGGAGGGCTACACCTTC. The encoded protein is CATGFGEGYTF.

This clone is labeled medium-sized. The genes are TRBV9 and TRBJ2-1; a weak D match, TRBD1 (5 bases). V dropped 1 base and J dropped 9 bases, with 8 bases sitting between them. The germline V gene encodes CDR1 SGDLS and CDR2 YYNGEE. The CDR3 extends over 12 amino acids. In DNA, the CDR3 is TGTGCCAGCAGCGTATCTAGGGGTGAGCAGTTCTTC. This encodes CASSVSRGEQFF.

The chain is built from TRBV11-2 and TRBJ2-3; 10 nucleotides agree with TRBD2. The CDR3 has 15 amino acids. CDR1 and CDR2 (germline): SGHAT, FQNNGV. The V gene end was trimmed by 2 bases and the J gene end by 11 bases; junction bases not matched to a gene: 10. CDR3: CASSLNPSGRVGQYF. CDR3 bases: TGTGCCAGCAGCTTAAATCCTAGCGGGAGAGTCGGGCAGTATTTT.

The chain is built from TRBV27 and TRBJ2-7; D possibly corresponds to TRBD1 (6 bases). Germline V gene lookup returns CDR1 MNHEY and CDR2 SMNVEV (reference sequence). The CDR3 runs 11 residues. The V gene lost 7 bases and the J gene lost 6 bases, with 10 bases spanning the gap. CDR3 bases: TGTGCCAGCAATACAGGGTCCGAGCAGTACTTC. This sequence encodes CASNTGSEQYF.

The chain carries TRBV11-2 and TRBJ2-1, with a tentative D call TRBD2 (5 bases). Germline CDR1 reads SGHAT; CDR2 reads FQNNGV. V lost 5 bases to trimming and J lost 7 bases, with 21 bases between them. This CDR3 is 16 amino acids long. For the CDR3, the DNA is TGTGCCAGCAGCCCGGATGCCGAGGGATGGATTAATGAGCAGTTCTTC. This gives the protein CASSPDAEGWINEQFF. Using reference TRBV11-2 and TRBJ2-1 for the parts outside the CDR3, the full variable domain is EAGVAQSPRYKIIEKRQSVAFWCNPISGHATLYWYQQILGQGPKLLIQFQNNGVVDDSQLPKDRFSAERLKGVDSTLKIQPAKLEDSAVYLCASSPDAEGWINEQFFGPGTRLTVL.

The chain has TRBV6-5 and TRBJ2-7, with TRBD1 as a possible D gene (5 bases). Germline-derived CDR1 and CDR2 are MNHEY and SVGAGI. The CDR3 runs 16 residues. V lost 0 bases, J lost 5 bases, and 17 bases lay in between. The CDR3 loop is CASSYSMAGQGNEQYF. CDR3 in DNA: TGTGCCAGCAGTTACTCGATGGCAGGGCAAGGTAACGAGCAGTACTTC.

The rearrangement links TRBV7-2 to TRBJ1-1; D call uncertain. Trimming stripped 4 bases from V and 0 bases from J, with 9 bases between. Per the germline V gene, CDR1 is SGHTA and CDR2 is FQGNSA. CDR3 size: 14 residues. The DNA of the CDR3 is TGTGCCAGCAGCTCCGAGACCATGAACACTGAAGCTTTCTTT. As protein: CASSSETMNTEAFF.

The CDR3: CASSTQGGGGYEQYF. The DNA for the CDR3 is TGTGCCAGCAGCACCCAAGGGGGGGGCGGGTACGAGCAGTACTTC. J is TRBJ2-7 and V is TRBV7-2; the D gene is possibly TRBD2 (7 bases). Trimming left V 5 bases short and J 4 bases short, with 18 bases between. Germline loops: CDR1 SGHTA, CDR2 FQGNSA. The CDR3 covers 15 residues.